This T cell receptor beta chain was recovered during a study of blood T cells in healthy people across ages (dated by TCRdb to 2013 to 2016). Background for the entire study: In model experiments, template switching captured roughly one uniquely barcoded TCR beta cDNA molecule for every two T cells. The study measured age-related changes in TCR beta repertoire diversity using deep sequencing normalized with unique cDNA molecular identifiers. The donors were split into four age groups: young (average 16 years), middle-aged (roughly 42), aged (roughly 60) and long-lived (roughly 88). To avoid experimental bias, donors of different ages were randomly spread across the sequencing lanes. Using the same blood draw, the study looked at two additional independent replicas of 1 million unique cDNA reads for two donors, one aged 18 to 30 and the other aged 80 or older.

The roughly 37 donors, aged 6 to 90 years, were systemically healthy Caucasian individuals from Russia. About 9.8 milliliters of peripheral blood were drawn from each donor into EDTA-treated Vacutainer tubes. PBMCs were isolated by Ficoll-Paque density-gradient centrifugation, with at least 6 million obtained per sample. Trizol reagent was used to extract total RNA from the PBMCs, yielding at least 5 micrograms per sample. For every donor, flow cytometry on a PBMC aliquot measured the percentage of naive CD45RAhigh/CD27high T cells. The library was generated by 5' RACE. Sequencing was performed on an Illumina HiSeq 2500. The second PCR ran for about 7 to 11 cycles and used a J-beta primer mix along with a sample-barcoded 5' primer. A unique molecular identifier was introduced onto each TCR beta cDNA molecule by a template-switch 5' adaptor carrying 12 random nucleotides. At least 2.5 million CDR3-containing paired-end reads were obtained from each sample. The Mint cDNA synthesis kit, primed by a TRBC-specific oligonucleotide, was used to synthesize first-strand cDNA from all RNA. Following uracil-DNA glycosylase treatment, a first 18-cycle PCR with universal primers M1SS and BC2_uni_R was performed on all cDNA. As for how the authors treated the data: Each sample was normalized by randomly selecting 1 million high-quality reads, each carrying a distinct molecular identifier. Instead of being binned into consensus sequences, reads that shared molecular identifiers were thrown out. MiTCR, set to a Q25 quality threshold and the strictest error-elimination algorithm, was used for CDR3 identification, clonotype clustering and error correction. Lower-bound total TCR beta diversity was estimated with a nonparametric unseen species model using Euler transformation. The public reads were quality trimmed at Q25 with fastp and then assembled into clones with MiXCR by TCRdb, keeping productive beta chains. Identical CDR3 proteins give one entry, which carries the most common genes and DNA. What appears here as the V and J calls and clone size reflects TCRdb's work, not the paper's. In all, the sample holds about 1.8 million distinct CDR3 sequences, and 49% of those were seen once. In total, the top ten clones hold roughly 2% of the sample.

This clonotype has more than one count but fewer than ten. It has no known antigen specificity. Base qualities are not recorded, but no much larger clone differs from it by a single base. The CDR3 contains 13 residues, cysteine and phenylalanine counted. The kept DNA is CDR3 alone, 39 bases in frame from the first base. As encoded in the germline V gene (reference sequence), CDR1 is MNHEY while CDR2 is SMNVEV. Cut back by 6 bases and 6 bases, the V and J ends lie 15 bases apart. Overall study outcomes, separate from this receptor: A strong correlation was found between observed TCR beta diversity and the percentage of naive T cells measured by flow cytometry. Conclusive comparison of naive and antigen-experienced compartments was prevented by the profiling of bulk unsorted PBMCs. Estimates of total diversity based on one million sequenced T cells were regarded as lower bounds and as underestimates. As age increased, observed TCR beta diversity per million T cells dropped in a roughly linear way, and a significant reduction was already evident by age about 40. Because donor CMV infection status was unknown, age-related changes in expanded clonotypes were potentially confounded. Compared with the aged group, the long-lived group had more naive CD4+ T cells, fewer expanded clones and increased TCR diversity, a pattern suggesting age selection.

The specimen was blood. The V gene is TRBV27 and the J gene is TRBJ2-7, with a weak D call of TRBD2 (6 bases match). The source is a woman between 40 and 50 years old in good health. Here the CDR3 is given as CASRTSLSPEQYF. The DNA sequence is TGTGCCAGCAGGACTAGTTTAAGCCCCGAGCAGTACTTC.